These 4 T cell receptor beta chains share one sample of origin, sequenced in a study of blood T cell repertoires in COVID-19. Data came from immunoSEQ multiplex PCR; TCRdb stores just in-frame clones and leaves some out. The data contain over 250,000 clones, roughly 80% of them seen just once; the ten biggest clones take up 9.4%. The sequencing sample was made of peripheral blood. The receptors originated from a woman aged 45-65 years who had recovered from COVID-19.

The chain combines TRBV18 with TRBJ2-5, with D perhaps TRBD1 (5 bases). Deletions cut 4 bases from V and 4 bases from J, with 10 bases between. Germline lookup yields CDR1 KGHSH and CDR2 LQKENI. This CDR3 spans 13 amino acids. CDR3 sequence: CASSRGSVETQYF. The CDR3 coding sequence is TGTGCCAGCTCACGGGGCAGCGTAGAGACCCAGTACTTC.

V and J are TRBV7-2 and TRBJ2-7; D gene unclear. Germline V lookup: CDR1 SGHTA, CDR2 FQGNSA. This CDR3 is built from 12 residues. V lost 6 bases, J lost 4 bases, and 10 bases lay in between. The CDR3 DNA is TGTGCCAGCAGTTCTATCTATTACGAGCAGTACTTC. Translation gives CASSSIYYEQYF.

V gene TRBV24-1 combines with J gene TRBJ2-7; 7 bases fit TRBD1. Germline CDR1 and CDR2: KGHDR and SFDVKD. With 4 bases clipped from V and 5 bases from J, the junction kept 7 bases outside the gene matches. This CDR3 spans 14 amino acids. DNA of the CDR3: TGTGCCACCAGTGACACCCGGCAGGGGGACGAGCAGTACTTC. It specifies CATSDTRQGDEQYF.

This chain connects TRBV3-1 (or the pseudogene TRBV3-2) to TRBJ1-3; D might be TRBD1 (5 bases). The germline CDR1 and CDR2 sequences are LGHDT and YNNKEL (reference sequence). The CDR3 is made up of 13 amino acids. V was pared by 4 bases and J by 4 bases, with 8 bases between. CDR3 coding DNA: TGTGCCAGCAGCCTGACAGCGGGAAACACCATATATTTT. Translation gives CASSLTAGNTIYF.